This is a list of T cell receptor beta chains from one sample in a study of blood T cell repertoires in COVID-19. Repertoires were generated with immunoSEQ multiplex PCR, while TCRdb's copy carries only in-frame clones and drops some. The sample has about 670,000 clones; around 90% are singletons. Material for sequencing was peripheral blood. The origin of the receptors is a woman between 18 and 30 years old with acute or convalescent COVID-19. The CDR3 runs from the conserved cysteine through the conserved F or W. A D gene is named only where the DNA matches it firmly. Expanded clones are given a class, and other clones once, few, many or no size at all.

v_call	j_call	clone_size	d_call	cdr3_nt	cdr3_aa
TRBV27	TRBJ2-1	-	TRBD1	TGTGCCAGCATGAACAGGGGCCGCGGCTACAATGAGCAGTTCTTC	CASMNRGRGYNEQFF
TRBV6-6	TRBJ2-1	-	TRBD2	TGTGCCAGCAGGGTCGGGGGAGGGAATGAGCAGTTCTTC	CASRVGGGNEQFF
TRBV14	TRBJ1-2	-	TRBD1	TGTGCCAGCGCTCGGGACAGAGGGGGCTACACCTTC	CASARDRGGYTF
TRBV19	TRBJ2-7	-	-	TGTGCCAGTAGTATAGGGCACTCCTACGAGCAGTACTTC	CASSIGHSYEQYF
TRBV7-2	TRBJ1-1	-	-	TGTGCCAGCAGCTCCACTCTCGACAGGTTGAACACTGAAGCTTTCTTT	CASSSTLDRLNTEAFF
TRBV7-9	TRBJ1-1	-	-	TGTGCCAGCAGCCGCGCGGGGACTGAAGCTTTCTTT	CASSRAGTEAFF
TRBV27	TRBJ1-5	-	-	TGTGCCACCCCCCGGGTTTTCGGGTCCCATTCCAATCAGCCCCAGCATTTT	CATPRVFGSHSNQPQHF
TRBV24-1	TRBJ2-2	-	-	TGTGCCACCAGTGATTCGGGAGCCGGGGAGCTGTTTTTT	CATSDSGAGELFF
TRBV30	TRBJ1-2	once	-	TGTGCCTTGACGGAGACCTATGGCTACACCTTC	CALTETYGYTF
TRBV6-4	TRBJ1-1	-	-	TGTGCCGGACACAGGGATTTGGTGAACACTGAAGCTTTCTTT	CAGHRDLVNTEAFF
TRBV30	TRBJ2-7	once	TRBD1	TGTGCCTGGAATACCGGGACAGGGTTCTACGAGCAGTACTTC	CAWNTGTGFYEQYF
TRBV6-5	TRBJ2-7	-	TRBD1	TGTGCCAGCATTTCCGGACAGGGGGCTTCCTACGAGCAGTACTTC	CASISGQGASYEQYF
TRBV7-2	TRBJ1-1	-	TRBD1	TGTGCCAGCAGCTTAGTAGGACAGGGCCGGAGGGCTTTCTTT	CASSLVGQGRRAFF
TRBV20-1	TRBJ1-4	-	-	TGCAGTGCTAGTAAGCAGGGAAAAGGTGAAAAACTGTTTTTT	CSASKQGKGEKLFF
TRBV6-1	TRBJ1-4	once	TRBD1	TGTGCCAGCAGTGAAGGGAGGGGGCTCCTTGAAAAACTGTTTTTT	CASSEGRGLLEKLFF
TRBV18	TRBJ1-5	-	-	TGTGCCAGCTCAACGACAGATAGCAATCAGCCCCAGCATTTT	CASSTTDSNQPQHF
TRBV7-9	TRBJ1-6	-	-	TGTGCCAGCAGCTTAGCGGGGCGGCCCCTCCACTTT	CASSLAGRPLHF
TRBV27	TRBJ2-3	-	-	TGTGCCAGCAGTTACGGGGTCACAGATACGCAGTATTTT	CASSYGVTDTQYF
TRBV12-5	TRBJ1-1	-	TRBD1	TGTGCTAGTGGTTTGGCAGACAGGGTGAACACTGAAGCTTTCTTT	CASGLADRVNTEAFF
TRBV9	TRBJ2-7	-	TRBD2	TGTGCCAGCAGCCCCGGGGGGGCCCCCTACGAGCAGTACTTC	CASSPGGAPYEQYF
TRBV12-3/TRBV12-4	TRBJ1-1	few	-	TGTGCCAGCAGTTTAGGACAGGCCCCACGCCCGCCCTTT	CASSLGQAPRPPF
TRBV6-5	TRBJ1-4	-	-	TGTGCCAGCAGAGACCAGGGAGGTGGTGAAAAACTGTTTTTT	CASRDQGGGEKLFF
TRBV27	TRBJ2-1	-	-	TGTGCCAGCAGTATGGGCGGGGCCTGGGAGCAGTTCTTC	CASSMGGAWEQFF
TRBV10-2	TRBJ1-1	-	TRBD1	TGCGCCAGCAGCCCCACCCCCGGACAGGGGGGGGCTTTCTTT	CASSPTPGQGGAFF
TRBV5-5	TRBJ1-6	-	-	TGTGCCAGCAGCTTGGAGCGGGCTAATTCACCCCTCCACTTT	CASSLERANSPLHF
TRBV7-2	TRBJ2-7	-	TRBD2	TGTGCCAGCAGCTTAAGAACCGGGGGGACCTACGAGCAGTACTTC	CASSLRTGGTYEQYF
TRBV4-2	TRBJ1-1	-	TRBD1	TGTGCCAGCAGCCCCCGCACAGGGGGCACTGAAGCTTTCTTT	CASSPRTGGTEAFF
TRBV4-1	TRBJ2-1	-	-	TGCGCCAGCAGCCAAGACACATACAATGAGCAGTTCTTC	CASSQDTYNEQFF
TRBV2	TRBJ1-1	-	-	TGTGCCAGCAGTGAAGTCCCGGGGTCAAACACTGAAGCTTTCTTT	CASSEVPGSNTEAFF
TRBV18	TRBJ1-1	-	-	TGTGCCAGCTCACCGGGCAGAACCACTGAAGCTTTCTTT	CASSPGRTTEAFF
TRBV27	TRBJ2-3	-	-	TGTGCCAGCGGGTCGCCGGGGGGCACAGATACGCAGTATTTT	CASGSPGGTDTQYF
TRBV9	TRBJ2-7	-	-	TGTGCCAGCAGCGTAGGACACCTCTCCTACGAGCAGTACTTC	CASSVGHLSYEQYF
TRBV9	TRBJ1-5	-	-	TGTGCCAGCAGCGTGTATGGCAATCAGCCCCAGCATTTT	CASSVYGNQPQHF
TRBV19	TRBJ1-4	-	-	TGTGCCAGTAGTATACGCAGGTCTAATGAAAAACTGTTTTTT	CASSIRRSNEKLFF
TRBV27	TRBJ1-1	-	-	TGTGCCAGTGGTTCAGGCATGAACACTGAAGCTTTCTTT	CASGSGMNTEAFF
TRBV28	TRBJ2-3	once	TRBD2	TGTGCCAGCAGTTCCCTAGCGGGGGGGCGGGATACGCAGTATTTT	CASSSLAGGRDTQYF
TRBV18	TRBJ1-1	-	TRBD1	TGTGCCAGCTCACCAGATACAGGGGCCACTGAAGCTTTCTTT	CASSPDTGATEAFF